This is a list of T cell receptor beta chains from one sample in a study of blood T cell repertoires in COVID-19. Produced via immunoSEQ multiplex PCR; TCRdb's table is partial and in-frame only. The profile covers around 220,000 clones, with 80% to 85% appearing a single time and about 5% taken by the ten largest. The sequenced sample consisted of peripheral blood. These receptors all come from a human donor in a cohort sampled during active COVID-19. Both conserved end residues are trimmed from each CDR3.

j_gene | v_gene | CDR3aa
TRBJ1-1 | TRBV19 | ASSIVSTANTEAF
TRBJ2-7 | TRBV28 | ASRLGVAGGYEQY
TRBJ2-6 | TRBV5-1 | ARSPGRGGANVLT
TRBJ2-1 | TRBV19 | ASGEGVEQF
TRBJ1-2 | TRBV13 | ASSLGLGYGYT
TRBJ2-5 | TRBV5-1 | ASSSGTGTGGQETQY
TRBJ2-3 | TRBV14 | ASSQKALWGADTQY
TRBJ1-1 | TRBV19 | ASSILSGSYTEAF
TRBJ2-1 | TRBV24-1 | ATSDPDNEQF
TRBJ2-5 | TRBV7-6 | ASSLYGQGETQY
TRBJ2-3 | TRBV10-3 | AISAGGHTDTQY
TRBJ1-1 | TRBV9 | ASSPRAGTEAF
TRBJ1-1 | TRBV6-6 | ASRPDRGLGTEAF
TRBJ2-7 | TRBV30 | AWSIKAWTSGSSYEQY
TRBJ2-3 | TRBV21-1 | ASIPQGGPNTQY
TRBJ1-6 | TRBV21-1 | ASSTTGTGYNSPLH
TRBJ2-1 | TRBV19 | ASSIDWREGFPEQF
TRBJ1-5 | TRBV7-9 | ASSRDRAGQPQH
TRBJ2-1 | TRBV19 | ASSISGSTYEQF
TRBJ1-1 | TRBV7-9 | ASSLTTNTEAF
TRBJ2-1 | TRBV24-1 | ATSGLGGEQF
TRBJ1-1 | TRBV19 | ASSLGGSGGTEAF
TRBJ1-1 | TRBV18 | ASSPQGGTEAF
TRBJ2-7 | TRBV18 | ASSPPGWGRYEQY
TRBJ1-1 | TRBV19 | ASSWRTGGAVNTEAF
TRBJ1-1 | TRBV5-4 | ASRAGGPMNTEAF
TRBJ1-1 | TRBV10-2 | ASRGQLNTEAF
TRBJ2-4 | TRBV4-3 | ASSQAPGGKNIQY
TRBJ1-5 | TRBV6-2/TRBV6-3 | ASSRDRSNQPQH
TRBJ2-1 | TRBV19 | ASSLLASSYNEQF
TRBJ2-7 | TRBV6-1 | ASSEAQYRGHPYEQY
TRBJ1-1 | TRBV7-9 | ASSLTGMNTEAF
TRBJ1-3 | TRBV6-1 | ASSERGGGNTIY
TRBJ2-7 | TRBV3-1/TRBV3-2 | ASSFLINSYEQY
TRBJ2-7 | TRBV29-1 | SVVRDRVTEQY
TRBJ2-7 | TRBV28 | ASSERRTGFPYEQY
TRBJ1-3 | TRBV18 | ASSPTGASGNTIY
TRBJ1-5 | TRBV27 | ASSYRDHQPQH
TRBJ1-3 | TRBV7-2 | ASSPSGTGGNTIY
TRBJ1-3 | TRBV5-1 | ASSSTGGHGNTIY